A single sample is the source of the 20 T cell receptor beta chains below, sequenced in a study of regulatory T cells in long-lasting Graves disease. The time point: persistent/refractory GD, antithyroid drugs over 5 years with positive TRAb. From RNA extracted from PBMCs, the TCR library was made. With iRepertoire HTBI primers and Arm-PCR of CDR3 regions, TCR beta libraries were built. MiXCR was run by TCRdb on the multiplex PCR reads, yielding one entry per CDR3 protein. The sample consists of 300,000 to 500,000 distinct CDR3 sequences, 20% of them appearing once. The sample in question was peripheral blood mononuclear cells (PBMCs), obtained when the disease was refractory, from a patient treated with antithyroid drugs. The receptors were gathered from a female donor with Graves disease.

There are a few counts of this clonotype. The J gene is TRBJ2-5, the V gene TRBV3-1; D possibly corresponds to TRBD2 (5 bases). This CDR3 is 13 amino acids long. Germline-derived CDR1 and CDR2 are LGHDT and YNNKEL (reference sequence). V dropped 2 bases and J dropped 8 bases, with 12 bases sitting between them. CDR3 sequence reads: CASSQSFGKTQYF. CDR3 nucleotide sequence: TGTGCCAGCAGCCAATCGTTCGGGAAAACCCAGTACTTC.

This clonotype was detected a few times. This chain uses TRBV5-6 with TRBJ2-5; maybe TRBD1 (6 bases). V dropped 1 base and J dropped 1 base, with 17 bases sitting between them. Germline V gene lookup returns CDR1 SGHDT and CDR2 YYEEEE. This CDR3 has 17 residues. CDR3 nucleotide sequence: TGTGCCAGCAGCTTGCTCAAGGACAGAGATTTCCAAGAGACCCAGTACTTC. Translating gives CASSLLKDRDFQETQYF. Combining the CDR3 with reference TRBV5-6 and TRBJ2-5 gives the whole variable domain DAGVTQSPTHLIKTRGQQVTLRCSPKSGHDTVSWYQQALGQGPQFIFQYYEEEERQRGNFPDRFSGHQFPNYSSELNVNALLLGDSALYLCASSLLKDRDFQETQYFGPGTRLLVL.

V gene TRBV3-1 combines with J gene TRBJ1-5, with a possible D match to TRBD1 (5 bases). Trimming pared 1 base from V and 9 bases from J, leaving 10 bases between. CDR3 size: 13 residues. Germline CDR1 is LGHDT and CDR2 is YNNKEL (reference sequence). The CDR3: CASSQVPGGPQHF. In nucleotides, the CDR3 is TGTGCCAGCAGCCAAGTCCCGGGGGGGCCCCAGCATTTT.

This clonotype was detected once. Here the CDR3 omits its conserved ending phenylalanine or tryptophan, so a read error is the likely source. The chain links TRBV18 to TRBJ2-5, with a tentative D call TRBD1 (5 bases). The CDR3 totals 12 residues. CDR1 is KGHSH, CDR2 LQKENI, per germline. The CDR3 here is CASSRQQEAQYS. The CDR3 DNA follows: TGTGCCAGCTCACGACAGCAAGAGGCCCAGTACTCC.

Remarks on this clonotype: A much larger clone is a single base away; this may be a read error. CDR3 in DNA: TGCAGTGTTTCCGAAAGGTGGAAGAATGAAAAACTGTTTTTT. It codes for CSVSERWKNEKLFF. This rearrangement joins TRBV20-1 to TRBJ1-4; D is unclear. Germline V gives CDR1 DFQATT, CDR2 SNEGSKA (reference sequence). V was clipped by 7 bases and J by 5 bases, with 17 bases between them. This CDR3 has 14 residues.

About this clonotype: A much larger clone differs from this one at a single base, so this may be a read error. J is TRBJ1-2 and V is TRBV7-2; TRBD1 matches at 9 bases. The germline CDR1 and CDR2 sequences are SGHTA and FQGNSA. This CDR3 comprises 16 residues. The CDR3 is CAGSSMTTGGAYGYTF. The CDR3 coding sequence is TGTGCCGGCAGCTCTATGACCACAGGGGGCGCCTATGGCTACACCTTC.

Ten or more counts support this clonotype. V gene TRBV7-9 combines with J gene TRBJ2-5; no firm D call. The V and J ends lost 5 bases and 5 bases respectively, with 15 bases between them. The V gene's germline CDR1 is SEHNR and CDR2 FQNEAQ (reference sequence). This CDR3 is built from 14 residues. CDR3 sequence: CASSPAGSWETQYF. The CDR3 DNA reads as TGTGCCAGCAGCCCCGCAGGTAGCTGGGAGACCCAGTACTTC.

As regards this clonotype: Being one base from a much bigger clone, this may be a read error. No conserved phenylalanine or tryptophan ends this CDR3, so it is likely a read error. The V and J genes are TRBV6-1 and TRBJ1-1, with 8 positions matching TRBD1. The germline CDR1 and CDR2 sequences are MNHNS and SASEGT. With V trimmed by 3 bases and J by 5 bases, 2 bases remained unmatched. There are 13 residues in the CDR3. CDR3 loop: CASSDRGHTEAFL. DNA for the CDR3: TGTGCCAGCAGTGACAGGGGGCATACTGAAGCTTTCCTT.

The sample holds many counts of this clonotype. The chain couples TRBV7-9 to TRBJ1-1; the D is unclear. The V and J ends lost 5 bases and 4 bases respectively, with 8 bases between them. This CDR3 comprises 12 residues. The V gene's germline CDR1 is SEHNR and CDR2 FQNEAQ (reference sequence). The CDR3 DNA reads TGTGCCAGCAGCACCGGTGGCACTGAAGCTTTCTTT. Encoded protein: CASSTGGTEAFF.

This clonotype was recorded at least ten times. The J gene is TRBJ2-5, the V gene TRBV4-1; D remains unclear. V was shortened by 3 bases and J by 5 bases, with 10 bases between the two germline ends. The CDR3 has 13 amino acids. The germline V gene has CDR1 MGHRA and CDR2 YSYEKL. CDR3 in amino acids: CASSQALSETQYF. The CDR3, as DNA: TGCGCCAGCAGCCAGGCCCTTAGTGAGACCCAGTACTTC.

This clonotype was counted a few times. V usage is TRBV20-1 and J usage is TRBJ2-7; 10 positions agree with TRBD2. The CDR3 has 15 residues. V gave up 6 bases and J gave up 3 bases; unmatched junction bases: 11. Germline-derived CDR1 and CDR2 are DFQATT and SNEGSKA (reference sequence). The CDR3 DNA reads TGCAGTGCCCCTACTAGCGGGACGGCGGACTACGAGCAGTACTTC. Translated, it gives CSAPTSGTADYEQYF.

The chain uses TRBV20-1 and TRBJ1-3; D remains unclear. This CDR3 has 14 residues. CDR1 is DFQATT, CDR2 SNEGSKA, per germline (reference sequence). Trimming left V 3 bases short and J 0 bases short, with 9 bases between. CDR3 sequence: CSASPTSSGNTIYF. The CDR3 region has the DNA TGCAGTGCTAGCCCCACCAGCTCTGGAAACACCATATATTTT.

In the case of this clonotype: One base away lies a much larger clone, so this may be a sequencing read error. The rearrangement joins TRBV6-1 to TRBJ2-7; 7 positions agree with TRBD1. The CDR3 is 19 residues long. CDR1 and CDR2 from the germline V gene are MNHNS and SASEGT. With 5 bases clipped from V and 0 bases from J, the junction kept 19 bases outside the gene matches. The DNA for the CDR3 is TGTGCCAGCAGTCAACTGACAGGGTCAAGGCCTAGCAGCTCCTACGAGCAGTACTTC. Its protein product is CASSQLTGSRPSSSYEQYF.

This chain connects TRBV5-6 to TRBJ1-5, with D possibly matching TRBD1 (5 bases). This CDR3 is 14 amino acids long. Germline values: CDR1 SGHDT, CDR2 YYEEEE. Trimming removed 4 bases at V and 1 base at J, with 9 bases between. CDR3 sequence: CASSQRDSNQPQHF. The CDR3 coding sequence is TGTGCCAGCAGCCAAAGGGACAGCAATCAGCCCCAGCATTTT. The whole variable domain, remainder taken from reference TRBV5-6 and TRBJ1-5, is DAGVTQSPTHLIKTRGQQVTLRCSPKSGHDTVSWYQQALGQGPQFIFQYYEEEERQRGNFPDRFSGHQFPNYSSELNVNALLLGDSALYLCASSQRDSNQPQHFGDGTRLSIL.

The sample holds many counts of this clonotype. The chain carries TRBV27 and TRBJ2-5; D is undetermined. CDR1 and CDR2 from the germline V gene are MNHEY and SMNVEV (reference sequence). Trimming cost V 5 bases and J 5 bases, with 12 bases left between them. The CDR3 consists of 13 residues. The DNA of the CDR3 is TGTGCCAGCAGTCTTGCCCAGAGGGAGACCCAGTACTTC. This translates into CASSLAQRETQYF.

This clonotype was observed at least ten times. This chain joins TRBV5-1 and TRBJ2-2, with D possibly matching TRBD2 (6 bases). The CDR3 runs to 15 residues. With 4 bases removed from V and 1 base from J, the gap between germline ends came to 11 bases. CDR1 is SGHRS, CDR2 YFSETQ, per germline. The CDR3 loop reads CASSVSGRNTGELFF. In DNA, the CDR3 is TGCGCCAGCAGCGTATCCGGGAGGAACACCGGGGAGCTGTTTTTT.

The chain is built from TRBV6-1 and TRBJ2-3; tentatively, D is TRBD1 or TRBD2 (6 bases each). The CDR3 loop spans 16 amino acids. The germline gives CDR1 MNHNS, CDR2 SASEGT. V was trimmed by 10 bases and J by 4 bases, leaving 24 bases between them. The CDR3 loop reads CAIGVSEGGVADTQYF. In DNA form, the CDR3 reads TGTGCCATCGGGGTGTCCGAGGGGGGAGTGGCAGATACGCAGTATTTT.

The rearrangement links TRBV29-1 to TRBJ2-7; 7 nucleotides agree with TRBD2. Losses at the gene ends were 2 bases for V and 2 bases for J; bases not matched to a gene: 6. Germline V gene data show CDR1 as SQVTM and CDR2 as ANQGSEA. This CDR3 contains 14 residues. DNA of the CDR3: TGCAGCGTTGAATTCGCGGGAGTGCCCTACGAGCAGTACTTC. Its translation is CSVEFAGVPYEQYF.

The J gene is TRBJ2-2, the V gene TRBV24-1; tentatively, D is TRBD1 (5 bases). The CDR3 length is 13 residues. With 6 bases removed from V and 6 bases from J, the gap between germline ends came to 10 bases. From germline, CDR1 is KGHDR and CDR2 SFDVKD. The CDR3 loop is CATSTQGPGELFF. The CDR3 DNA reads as TGTGCCACCAGTACGCAGGGCCCCGGGGAGCTGTTTTTT.

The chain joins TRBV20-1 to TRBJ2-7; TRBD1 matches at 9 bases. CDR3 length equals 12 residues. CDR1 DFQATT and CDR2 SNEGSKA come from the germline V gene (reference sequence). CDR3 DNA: TGCAGCCGCGGGACAGGGACCTACGAGCAGTACTTC. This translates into CSRGTGTYEQYF.